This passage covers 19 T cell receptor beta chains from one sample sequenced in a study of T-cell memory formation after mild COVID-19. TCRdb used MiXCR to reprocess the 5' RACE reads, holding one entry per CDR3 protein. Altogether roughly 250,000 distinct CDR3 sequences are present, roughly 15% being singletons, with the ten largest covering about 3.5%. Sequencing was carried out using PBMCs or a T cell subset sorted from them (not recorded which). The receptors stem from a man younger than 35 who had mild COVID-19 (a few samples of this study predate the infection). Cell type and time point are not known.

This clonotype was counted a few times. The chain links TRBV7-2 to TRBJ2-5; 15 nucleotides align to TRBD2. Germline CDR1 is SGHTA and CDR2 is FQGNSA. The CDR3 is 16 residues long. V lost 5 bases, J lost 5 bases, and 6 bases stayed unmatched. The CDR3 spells CASSLRTSGGAETQYF. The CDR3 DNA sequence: TGTGCCAGCAGCCTTCGGACTAGCGGGGGGGCGGAGACCCAGTACTTC. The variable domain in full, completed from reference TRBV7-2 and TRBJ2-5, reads GAGVSQSPSNKVTEKGKDVELRCDPISGHTALYWYRQSLGQGLEFLIYFQGNSAPDKSGLPSDRFSAERTGGSVSTLTIQRTQQEDSAVYLCASSLRTSGGAETQYFGPGTRLLVL.

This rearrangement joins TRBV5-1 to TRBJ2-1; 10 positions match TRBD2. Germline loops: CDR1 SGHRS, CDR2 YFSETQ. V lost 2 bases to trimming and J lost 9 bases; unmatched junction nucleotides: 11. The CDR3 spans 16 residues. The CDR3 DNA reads TGCGCCAGCAGCTTACTCAGCGGGGGGGCCATCGGTGAGCAGTTCTTC. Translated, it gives CASSLLSGGAIGEQFF. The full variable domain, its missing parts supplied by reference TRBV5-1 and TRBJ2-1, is KAGVTQTPRYLIKTRGQQVTLSCSPISGHRSVSWYQQTPGQGLQFLFEYFSETQRNKGNFPGRFSGRQFSNSRSEMNVSTLELGDSALYLCASSLLSGGAIGEQFFGPGTRLTVL.

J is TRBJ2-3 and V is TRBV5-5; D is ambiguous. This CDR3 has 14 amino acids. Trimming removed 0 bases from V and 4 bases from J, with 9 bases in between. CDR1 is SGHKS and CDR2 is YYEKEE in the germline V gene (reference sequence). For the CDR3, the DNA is TGTGCCAGCAGCTTGGAATATTTCGCAGATACGCAGTATTTT. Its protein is CASSLEYFADTQYF.

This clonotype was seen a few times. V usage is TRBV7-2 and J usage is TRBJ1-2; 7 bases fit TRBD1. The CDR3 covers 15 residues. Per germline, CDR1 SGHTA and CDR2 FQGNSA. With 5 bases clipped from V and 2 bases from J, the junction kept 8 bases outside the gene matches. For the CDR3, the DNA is TGTGCCAGCAGCCCAAAAGCAGGGGGAAACTATGGCTACACCTTC. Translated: CASSPKAGGNYGYTF.

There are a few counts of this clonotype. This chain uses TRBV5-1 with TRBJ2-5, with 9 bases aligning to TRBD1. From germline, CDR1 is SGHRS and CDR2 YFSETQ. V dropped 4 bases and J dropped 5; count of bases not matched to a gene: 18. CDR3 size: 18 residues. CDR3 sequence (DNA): TGCGCCAGCAGCCGTCGTCCCGGGACAGGGTTAGCTTTGGAGACCCAGTACTTC. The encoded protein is CASSRRPGTGLALETQYF.

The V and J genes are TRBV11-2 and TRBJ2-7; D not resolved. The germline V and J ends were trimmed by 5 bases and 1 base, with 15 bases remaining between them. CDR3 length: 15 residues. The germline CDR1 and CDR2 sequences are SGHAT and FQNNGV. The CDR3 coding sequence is TGTGCCAGCAGCGACGGCGGCACACTATCCTACGAGCAGTACGTC. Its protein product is CASSDGGTLSYEQYV.

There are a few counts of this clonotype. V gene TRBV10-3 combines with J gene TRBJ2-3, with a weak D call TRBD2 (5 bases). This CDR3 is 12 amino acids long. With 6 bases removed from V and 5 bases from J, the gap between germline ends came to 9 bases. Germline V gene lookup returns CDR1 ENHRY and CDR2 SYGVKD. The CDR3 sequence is CAIRQLGDTQYF. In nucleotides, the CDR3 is TGTGCCATCAGGCAACTAGGAGATACGCAGTATTTT.

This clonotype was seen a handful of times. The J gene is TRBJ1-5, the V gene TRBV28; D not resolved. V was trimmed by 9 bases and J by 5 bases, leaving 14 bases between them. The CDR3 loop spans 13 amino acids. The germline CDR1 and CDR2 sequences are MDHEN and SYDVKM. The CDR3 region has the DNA TGTGCCAGTTTCGGGCCTTTCCATCAGCCCCAGCATTTT. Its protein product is CASFGPFHQPQHF. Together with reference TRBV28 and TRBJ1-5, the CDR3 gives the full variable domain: DVKVTQSSRYLVKRTGEKVFLECVQDMDHENMFWYRQDPGLGLRLIYFSYDVKMKEKGDIPEGYSVSREKKERFSLILESASTNQTSMYLCASFGPFHQPQHFGDGTRLSIL.

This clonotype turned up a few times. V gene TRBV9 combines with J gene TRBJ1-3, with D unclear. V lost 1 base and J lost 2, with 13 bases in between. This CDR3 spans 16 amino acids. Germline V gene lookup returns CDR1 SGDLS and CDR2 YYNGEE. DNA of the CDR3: TGTGCCAGCAGCGTAAATCTGGCTATTGCTGGAAACACCATATATTTT. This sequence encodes CASSVNLAIAGNTIYF.

CDR3 in amino acids: CASSSGTGEKPQHF. The CDR3 DNA reads as TGTGCCAGCAGCTCCGGGACAGGGGAGAAGCCCCAGCATTTT. V gene TRBV11-2 combines with J gene TRBJ1-5; TRBD1 agrees at 10 bases. V trimming: 4 bases; J trimming: 8 bases; junction bases outside the gene matches: 5. Germline CDR1 SGHAT, CDR2 FQNNGV. This CDR3 has 14 amino acids.

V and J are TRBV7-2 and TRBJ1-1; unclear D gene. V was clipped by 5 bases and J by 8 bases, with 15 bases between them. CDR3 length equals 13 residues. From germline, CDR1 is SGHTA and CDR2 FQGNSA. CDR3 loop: CASSRYLAGEAFF. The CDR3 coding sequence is TGTGCCAGCAGCCGATACCTTGCTGGGGAAGCTTTCTTT.

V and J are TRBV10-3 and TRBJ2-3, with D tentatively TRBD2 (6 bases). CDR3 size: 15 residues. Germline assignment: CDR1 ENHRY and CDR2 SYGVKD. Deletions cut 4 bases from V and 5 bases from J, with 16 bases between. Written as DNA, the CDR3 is TGTGCCATCAGTGCAACGGGGGTAGAGGGAGATACGCAGTATTTT. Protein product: CAISATGVEGDTQYF.

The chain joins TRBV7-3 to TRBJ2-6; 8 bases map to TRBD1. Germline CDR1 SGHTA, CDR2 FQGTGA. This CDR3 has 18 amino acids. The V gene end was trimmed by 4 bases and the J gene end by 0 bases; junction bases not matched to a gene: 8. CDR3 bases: TGTGCCAGCAGCTCGCCGGGACAGGCCGACTCTGGGGCCAACGTCCTGACTTTC. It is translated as CASSSPGQADSGANVLTF.

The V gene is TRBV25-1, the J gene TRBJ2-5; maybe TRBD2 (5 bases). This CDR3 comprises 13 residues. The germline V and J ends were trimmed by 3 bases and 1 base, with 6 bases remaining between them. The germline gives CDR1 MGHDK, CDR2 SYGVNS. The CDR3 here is CASSDGLQETQYF. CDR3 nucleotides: TGTGCCAGCAGTGACGGACTCCAAGAGACCCAGTACTTC.

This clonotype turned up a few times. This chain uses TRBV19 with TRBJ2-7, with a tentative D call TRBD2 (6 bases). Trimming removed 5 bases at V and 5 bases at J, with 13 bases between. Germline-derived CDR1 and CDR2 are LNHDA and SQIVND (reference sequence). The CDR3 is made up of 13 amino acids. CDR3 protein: CASSYQTRDEQYF. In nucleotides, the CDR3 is TGTGCCAGTAGTTACCAGACTAGAGACGAGCAGTACTTC.

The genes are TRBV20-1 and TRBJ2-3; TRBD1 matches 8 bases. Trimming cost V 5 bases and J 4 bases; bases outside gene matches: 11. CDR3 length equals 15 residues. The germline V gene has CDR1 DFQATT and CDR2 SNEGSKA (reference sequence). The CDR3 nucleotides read TGCAGTGCTCAAGGACAGGGAGGTGGATCAGATACGCAGTATTTT. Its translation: CSAQGQGGGSDTQYF.

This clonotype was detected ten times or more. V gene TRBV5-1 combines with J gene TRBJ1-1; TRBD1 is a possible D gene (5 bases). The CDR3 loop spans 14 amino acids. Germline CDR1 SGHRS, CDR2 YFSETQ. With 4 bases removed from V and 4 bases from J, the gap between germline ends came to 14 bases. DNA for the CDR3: TGCGCCAGCAGCCGGGGGGAGTTTCGCACTGAAGCTTTCTTT. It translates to CASSRGEFRTEAFF.

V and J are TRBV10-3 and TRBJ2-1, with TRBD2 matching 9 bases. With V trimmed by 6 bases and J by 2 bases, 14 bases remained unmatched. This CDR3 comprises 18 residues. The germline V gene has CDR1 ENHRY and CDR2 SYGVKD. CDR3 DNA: TGTGCCATCAGGGAGAGCCCCTTTGGCGGGGGGGCCTACAATGAGCAGTTCTTC. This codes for CAIRESPFGGGAYNEQFF.

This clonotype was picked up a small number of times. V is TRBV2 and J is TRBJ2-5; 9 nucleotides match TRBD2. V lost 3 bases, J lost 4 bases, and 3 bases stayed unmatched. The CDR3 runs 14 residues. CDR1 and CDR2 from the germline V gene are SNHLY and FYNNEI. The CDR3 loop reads CASSDSGGRETQYF. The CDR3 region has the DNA TGTGCCAGCAGTGATAGCGGGGGTCGAGAGACCCAGTACTTC.